The present TCR beta chain was sequenced within a study of blood T cell repertoires in COVID-19. Study-level information: The United States, Italy and Spain were the sources of the acute and convalescent COVID-19 samples. T cells, B-cell-depleted T cells, or PBMCs provided the cDNA or gDNA that served as material.

In the authors' workflow: Amplifying reference gene primers gave estimates of nucleated cell counts. Assay: immunoSEQ multiplex PCR; the TCRdb copy retains only in-frame clones and omits some. That table is the source of V, J and clone size, and D and trimming were worked out from the DNA. This table has approximately 280,000 clones, roughly 90% appearing once. The TCR was taken from a man younger than 30 with active or convalescent COVID-19. The source material was peripheral blood.

CDR3 sequence reads: CASSFSQGGLFRKTQYF. CDR3 DNA: TGTGCCAGCAGCTTCTCCCAGGGGGGCTTGTTTCGGAAGACCCAGTACTTC. This sequence joins TRBV5-8 and TRBJ2-5; possible D gene TRBD1, 7 bases. Germline values: CDR1 SGHTS, CDR2 YDEGEE. Trimming removed 2 bases from V and 6 bases from J, with 23 bases in between. This CDR3 has 17 residues. The full variable domain, completed using reference TRBV5-8 and TRBJ2-5, is EAGVTQSPTHLIKTRGQQATLRCSPISGHTSVYWYQQALGLGLQFLLWYDEGEERNRGNFPPRFSGRQFPNYSSELNVNALELEDSALYLCASSFSQGGLFRKTQYFGPGTRLLVL.